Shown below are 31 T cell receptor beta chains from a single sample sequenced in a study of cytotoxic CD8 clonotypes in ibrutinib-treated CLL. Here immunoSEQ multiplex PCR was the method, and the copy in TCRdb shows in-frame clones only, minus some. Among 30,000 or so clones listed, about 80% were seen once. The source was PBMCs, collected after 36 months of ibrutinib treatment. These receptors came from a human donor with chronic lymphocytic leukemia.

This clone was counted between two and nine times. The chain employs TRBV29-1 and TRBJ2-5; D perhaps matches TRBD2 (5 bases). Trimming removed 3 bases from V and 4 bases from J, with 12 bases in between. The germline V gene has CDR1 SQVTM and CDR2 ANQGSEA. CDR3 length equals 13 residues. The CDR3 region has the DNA TGCAGCGTTGATAACGAAGGAGGAGAGACCCAGTACTTC. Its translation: CSVDNEGGETQYF.

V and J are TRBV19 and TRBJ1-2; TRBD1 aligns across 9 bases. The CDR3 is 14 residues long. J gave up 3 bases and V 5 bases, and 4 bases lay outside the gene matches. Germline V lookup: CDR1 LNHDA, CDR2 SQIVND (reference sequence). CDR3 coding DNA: TGTGCCAGTAGTCCTACAGGGGGCGACTATGGCTACACCTTC. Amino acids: CASSPTGGDYGYTF.

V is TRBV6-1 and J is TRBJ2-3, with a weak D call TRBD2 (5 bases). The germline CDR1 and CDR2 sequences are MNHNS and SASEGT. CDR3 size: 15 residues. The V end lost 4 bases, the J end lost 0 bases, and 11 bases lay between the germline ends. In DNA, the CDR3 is TGTGCCAGCAGTGTACGGGATTTTAGCACAGATACGCAGTATTTT. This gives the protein CASSVRDFSTDTQYF.

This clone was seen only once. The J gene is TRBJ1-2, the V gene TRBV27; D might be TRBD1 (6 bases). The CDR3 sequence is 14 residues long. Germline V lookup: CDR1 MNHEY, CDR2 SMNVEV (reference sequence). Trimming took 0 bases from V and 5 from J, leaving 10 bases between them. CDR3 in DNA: TGTGCCAGCAGTTTATCTGTAGGGGGGTATGGCTACACCTTC. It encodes CASSLSVGGYGYTF.

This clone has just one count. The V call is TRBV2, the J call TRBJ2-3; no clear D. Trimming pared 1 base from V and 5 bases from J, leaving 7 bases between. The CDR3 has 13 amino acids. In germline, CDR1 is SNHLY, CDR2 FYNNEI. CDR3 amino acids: CASSEETRDTQYF. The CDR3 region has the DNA TGTGCCAGCAGTGAAGAGACAAGAGATACGCAGTATTTT.

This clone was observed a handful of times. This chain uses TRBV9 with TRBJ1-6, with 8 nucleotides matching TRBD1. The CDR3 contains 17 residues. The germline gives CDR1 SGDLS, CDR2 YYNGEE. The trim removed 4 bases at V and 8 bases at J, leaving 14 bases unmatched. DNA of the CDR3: TGTGCCAGCAGCATCCGACAGGGGCCCTGGATTGATTCACCCCTCCACTTT. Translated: CASSIRQGPWIDSPLHF.

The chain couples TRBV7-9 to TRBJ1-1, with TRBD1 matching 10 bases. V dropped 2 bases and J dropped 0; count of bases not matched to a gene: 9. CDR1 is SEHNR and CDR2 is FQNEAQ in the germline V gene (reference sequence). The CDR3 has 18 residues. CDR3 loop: CASSLPTPGQGMNTEAFF. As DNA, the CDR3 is TGTGCCAGCAGCTTACCAACACCGGGACAGGGGATGAACACTGAAGCTTTCTTT.

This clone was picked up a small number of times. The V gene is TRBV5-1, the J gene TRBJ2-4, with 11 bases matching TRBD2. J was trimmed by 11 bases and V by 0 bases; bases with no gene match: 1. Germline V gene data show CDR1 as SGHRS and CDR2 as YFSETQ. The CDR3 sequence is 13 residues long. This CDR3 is CASSLEGLAVQYF. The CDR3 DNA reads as TGCGCCAGCAGCTTGGAGGGACTAGCGGTTCAGTACTTC.

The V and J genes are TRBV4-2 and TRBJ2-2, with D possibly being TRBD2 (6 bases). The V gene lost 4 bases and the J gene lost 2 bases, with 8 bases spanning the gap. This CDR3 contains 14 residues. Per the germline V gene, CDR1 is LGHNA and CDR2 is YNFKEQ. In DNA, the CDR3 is TGTGCCAGCAGCCCGGAGGGTAACACCGGGGAGCTGTTTTTT. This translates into CASSPEGNTGELFF.

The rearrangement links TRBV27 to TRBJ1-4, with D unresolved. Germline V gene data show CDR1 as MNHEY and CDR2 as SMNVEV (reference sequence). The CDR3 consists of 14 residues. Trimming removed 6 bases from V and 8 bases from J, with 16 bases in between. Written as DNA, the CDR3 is TGTGCCAGCAGCCATGCACAAAACGGCGAAAAACTGTTTTTT. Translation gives CASSHAQNGEKLFF.

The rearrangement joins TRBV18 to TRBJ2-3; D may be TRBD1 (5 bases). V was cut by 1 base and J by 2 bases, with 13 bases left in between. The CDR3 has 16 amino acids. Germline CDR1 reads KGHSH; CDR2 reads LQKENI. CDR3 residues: CASSPQGFGVTDTQYF. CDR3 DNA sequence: TGTGCCAGCTCACCACAGGGGTTTGGGGTCACAGATACGCAGTATTTT.

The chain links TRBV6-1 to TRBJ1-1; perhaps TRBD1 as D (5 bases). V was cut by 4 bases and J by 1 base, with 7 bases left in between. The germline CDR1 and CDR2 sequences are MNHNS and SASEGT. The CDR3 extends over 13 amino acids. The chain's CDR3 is CASSAGGNTEAFF. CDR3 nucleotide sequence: TGTGCCAGCAGTGCGGGGGGGAACACTGAAGCTTTCTTT.

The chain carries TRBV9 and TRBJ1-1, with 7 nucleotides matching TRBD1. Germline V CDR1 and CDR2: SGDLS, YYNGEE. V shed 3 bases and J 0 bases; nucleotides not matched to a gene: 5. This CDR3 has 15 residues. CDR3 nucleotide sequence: TGTGCCAGCAGCGCGGGACAGACCTTGAACACTGAAGCTTTCTTT. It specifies CASSAGQTLNTEAFF.

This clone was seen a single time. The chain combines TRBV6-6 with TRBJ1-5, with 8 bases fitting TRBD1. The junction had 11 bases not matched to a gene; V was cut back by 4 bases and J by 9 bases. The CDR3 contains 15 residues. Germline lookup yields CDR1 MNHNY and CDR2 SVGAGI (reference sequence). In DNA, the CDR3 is TGTGCCAGCAGTTTCCAGGACAGGGACAAGGGGCCCCAGCATTTT. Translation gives CASSFQDRDKGPQHF.

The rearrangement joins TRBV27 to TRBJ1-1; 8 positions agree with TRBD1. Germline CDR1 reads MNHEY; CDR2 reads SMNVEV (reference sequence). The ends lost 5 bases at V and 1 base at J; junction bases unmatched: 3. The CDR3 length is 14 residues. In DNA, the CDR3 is TGTGCCAGCAGTCCACAGGGGGGGAACACTGAAGCTTTCTTT. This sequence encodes CASSPQGGNTEAFF.

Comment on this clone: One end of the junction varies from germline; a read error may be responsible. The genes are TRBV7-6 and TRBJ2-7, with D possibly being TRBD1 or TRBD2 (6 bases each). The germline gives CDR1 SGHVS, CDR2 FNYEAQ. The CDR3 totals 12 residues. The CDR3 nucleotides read TGTGCCAGCAGCTTAGAGTGGGGGGCACGCCTCTTC. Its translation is CASSLEWGARLF.

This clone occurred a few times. CDR3 nucleotides: TGTGCCTGGAGGGAATACGAATCACCCCTCCACTTT. This translates into CAWREYESPLHF. This sequence joins TRBV30 and TRBJ1-6; D not certain. This CDR3 is 12 amino acids long. The V and J ends lost 3 bases and 10 bases respectively, with 10 bases between them. CDR1 GTSNPN and CDR2 SVGIG come from the germline V gene (reference sequence).

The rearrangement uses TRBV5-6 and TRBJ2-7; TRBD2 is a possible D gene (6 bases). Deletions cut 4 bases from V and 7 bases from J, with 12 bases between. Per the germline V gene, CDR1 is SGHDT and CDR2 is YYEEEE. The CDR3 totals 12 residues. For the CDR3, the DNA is TGTGCCAGCAGCCTGTTGGGGAGGGAGCAGTACTTC. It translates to CASSLLGREQYF.

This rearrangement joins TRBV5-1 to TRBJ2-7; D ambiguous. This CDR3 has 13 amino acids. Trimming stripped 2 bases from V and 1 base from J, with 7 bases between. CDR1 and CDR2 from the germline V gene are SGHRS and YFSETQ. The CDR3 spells CASSFDTSYEQYF. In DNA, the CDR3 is TGCGCCAGCAGCTTCGACACATCCTACGAGCAGTACTTC.

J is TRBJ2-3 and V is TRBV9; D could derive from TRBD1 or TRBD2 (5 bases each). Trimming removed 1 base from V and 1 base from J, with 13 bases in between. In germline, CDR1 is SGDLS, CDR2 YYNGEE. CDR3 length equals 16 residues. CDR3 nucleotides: TGTGCCAGCAGCGTATGGGACGGAAGAGGCACAGATACGCAGTATTTT. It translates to CASSVWDGRGTDTQYF.

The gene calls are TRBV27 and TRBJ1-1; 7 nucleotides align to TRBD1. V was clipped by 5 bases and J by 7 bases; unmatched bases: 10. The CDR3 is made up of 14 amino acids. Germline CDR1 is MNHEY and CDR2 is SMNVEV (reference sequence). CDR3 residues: CASSPQPGTVEAFF. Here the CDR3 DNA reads TGTGCCAGCAGTCCACAACCCGGGACAGTTGAAGCTTTCTTT.

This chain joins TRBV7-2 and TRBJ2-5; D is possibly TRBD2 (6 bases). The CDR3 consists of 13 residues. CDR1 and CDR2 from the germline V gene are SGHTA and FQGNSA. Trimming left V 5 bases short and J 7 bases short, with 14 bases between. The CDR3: CASSTEGSRTQYF. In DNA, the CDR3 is TGTGCCAGCAGCACGGAGGGGTCTAGGACCCAGTACTTC.

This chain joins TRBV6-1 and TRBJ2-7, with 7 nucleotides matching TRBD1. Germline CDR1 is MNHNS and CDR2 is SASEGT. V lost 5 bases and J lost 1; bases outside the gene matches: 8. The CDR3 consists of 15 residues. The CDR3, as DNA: TGTGCCAGCAGTCCCAATAGGGACAGTTCCTACGAGCAGTACTTC. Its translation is CASSPNRDSSYEQYF.

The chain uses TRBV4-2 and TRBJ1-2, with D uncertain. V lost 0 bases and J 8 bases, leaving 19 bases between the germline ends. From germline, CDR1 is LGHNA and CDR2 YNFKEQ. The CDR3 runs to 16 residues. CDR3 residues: CASSQEGSGVTIGYTF. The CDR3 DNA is TGTGCCAGCAGCCAAGAAGGGAGTGGGGTAACTATCGGCTACACCTTC.

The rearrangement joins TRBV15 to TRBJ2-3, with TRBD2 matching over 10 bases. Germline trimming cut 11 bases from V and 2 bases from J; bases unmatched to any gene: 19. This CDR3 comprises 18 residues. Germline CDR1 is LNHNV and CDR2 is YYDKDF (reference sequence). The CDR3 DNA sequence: TGTGCCCCTAGGGGGGTAGCGGGGGGAAGGTCAAACACAGATACGCAGTATTTT. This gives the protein CAPRGVAGGRSNTDTQYF.

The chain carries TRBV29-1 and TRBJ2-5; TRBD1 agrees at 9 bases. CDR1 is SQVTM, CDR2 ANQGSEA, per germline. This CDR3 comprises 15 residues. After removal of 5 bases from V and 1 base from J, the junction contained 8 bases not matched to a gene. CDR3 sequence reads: CSVQGTGSLQETQYF. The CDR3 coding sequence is TGCAGCGTTCAGGGGACAGGGAGCCTCCAAGAGACCCAGTACTTC. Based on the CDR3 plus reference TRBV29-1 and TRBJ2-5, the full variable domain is SAVISQKPSRDICQRGTSLTIQCQVDSQVTMMFWYRQQPGQSLTLIATANQGSEATYESGFVIDKFPISRPNLTFSTLTVSNMSPEDSSIYLCSVQGTGSLQETQYFGPGTRLLVL.

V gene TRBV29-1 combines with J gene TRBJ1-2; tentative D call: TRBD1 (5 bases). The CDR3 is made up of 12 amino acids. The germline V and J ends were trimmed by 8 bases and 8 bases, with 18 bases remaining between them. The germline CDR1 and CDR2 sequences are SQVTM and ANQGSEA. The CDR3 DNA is TGCAGCCTCGGGGACGCTACGGAGGGCTACACCTTC. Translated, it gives CSLGDATEGYTF.

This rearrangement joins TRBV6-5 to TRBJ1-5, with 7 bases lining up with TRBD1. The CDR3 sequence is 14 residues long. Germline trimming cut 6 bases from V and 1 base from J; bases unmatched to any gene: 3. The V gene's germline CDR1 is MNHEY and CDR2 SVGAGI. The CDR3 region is CASRPGQSNQPQHF. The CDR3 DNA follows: TGTGCCAGCAGACCGGGACAGAGCAATCAGCCCCAGCATTTT.

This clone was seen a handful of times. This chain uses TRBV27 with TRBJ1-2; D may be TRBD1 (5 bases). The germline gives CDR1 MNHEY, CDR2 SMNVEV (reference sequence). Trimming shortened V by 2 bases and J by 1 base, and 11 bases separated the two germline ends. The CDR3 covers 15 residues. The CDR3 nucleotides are TGTGCCAGCAGTTTAGGGGGAATGGGTAACTATGGCTACACCTTC. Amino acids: CASSLGGMGNYGYTF.

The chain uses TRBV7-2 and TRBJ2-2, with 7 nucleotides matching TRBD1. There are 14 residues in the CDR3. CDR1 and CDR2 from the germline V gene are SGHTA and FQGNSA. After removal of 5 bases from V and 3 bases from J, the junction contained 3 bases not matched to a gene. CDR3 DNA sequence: TGTGCCAGCAGCCCAACAGGGGACACCGGGGAGCTGTTTTTT. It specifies CASSPTGDTGELFF. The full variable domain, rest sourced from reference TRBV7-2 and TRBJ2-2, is GAGVSQSPSNKVTEKGKDVELRCDPISGHTALYWYRQSLGQGLEFLIYFQGNSAPDKSGLPSDRFSAERTGGSVSTLTIQRTQQEDSAVYLCASSPTGDTGELFFGEGSRLTVL.

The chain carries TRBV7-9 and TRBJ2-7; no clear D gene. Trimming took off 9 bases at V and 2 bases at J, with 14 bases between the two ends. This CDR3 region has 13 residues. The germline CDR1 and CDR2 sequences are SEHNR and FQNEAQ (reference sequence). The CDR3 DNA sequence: TGTGCCAGTGGGGATGATCTACCCTACGAGCAGTACTTC. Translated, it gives CASGDDLPYEQYF.